The 5 T cell receptor beta chains presented below share a single source sample, sequenced in a study of control samples from healthy donors and cancer patients. Here immunoSEQ multiplex PCR was the method, and the copy in TCRdb shows in-frame clones only, minus some. The data show about 110,000 clones, 88% seen once. The sample taken for sequencing was PBMCs. Source of these receptors: an older woman with lung cancer.

V usage is TRBV6-5 and J usage is TRBJ1-1; TRBD1 aligns across 7 bases. This CDR3 is 14 amino acids long. CDR1 is MNHEY, CDR2 SVGAGI, per germline. V dropped 8 bases and J dropped 4; count of bases not matched to a gene: 10. The CDR3 region is CASLGGGLLTEAFF. CDR3 sequence (DNA): TGTGCCAGCCTAGGAGGGGGCTTACTCACTGAAGCTTTCTTT.

The rearrangement joins TRBV12-5 to TRBJ1-1; no firm D call. The CDR3 has 15 amino acids. The V gene's germline CDR1 is LGHNT and CDR2 FRNRAP. The V and J ends lost 1 base and 1 base respectively, with 10 bases between them. The CDR3 DNA reads TGTGCTAGTGGTTTGGGCGCAGGCGAGAACACTGAAGCTTTCTTT. Its protein product is CASGLGAGENTEAFF. Variable domain in full (rest from reference TRBV12-5 and TRBJ1-1): DARVTQTPRHKVTEMGQEVTMRCQPILGHNTVFWYRQTMMQGLELLAYFRNRAPLDDSGMPKDRFSAEMPDATLATLKIQPSEPRDSAVYFCASGLGAGENTEAFFGQGTRLTVV.

This rearrangement joins TRBV5-4 to TRBJ2-1; 8 bases are a match to TRBD2. This CDR3 spans 14 amino acids. Germline loops: CDR1 SGHNT, CDR2 YYREEE (reference sequence). The ends lost 5 bases at V and 5 bases at J; junction bases unmatched: 6. CDR3 residues: CASRLGLANNEQFF. The CDR3 nucleotides are TGTGCCAGCAGGTTAGGACTAGCTAACAATGAGCAGTTCTTC.

The genes are TRBV2 and TRBJ2-1, with D possibly being TRBD1 or TRBD2 (6 bases each). This CDR3 is built from 15 residues. Trimming pared 2 bases from V and 5 bases from J, leaving 13 bases between. Germline CDR1 is SNHLY and CDR2 is FYNNEI. The CDR3 DNA sequence: TGTGCCAGCAGTGAATGGGTAAGGGGGGACAATGAGCAGTTCTTC. It yields the protein CASSEWVRGDNEQFF.

This clone was seen only a few times. The gene calls are TRBV7-9 and TRBJ2-7, with 9 nucleotides matching TRBD2. The CDR3 runs to 16 residues. Germline values: CDR1 SEHNR, CDR2 FQNEAQ (reference sequence). With V trimmed by 0 bases and J by 5 bases, 8 bases remained unmatched. Written as DNA, the CDR3 is TGTGCCAGCAGCTTAGCGGTAACTAGCGGGCTCGACGAGCAGTACTTC. It translates to CASSLAVTSGLDEQYF.